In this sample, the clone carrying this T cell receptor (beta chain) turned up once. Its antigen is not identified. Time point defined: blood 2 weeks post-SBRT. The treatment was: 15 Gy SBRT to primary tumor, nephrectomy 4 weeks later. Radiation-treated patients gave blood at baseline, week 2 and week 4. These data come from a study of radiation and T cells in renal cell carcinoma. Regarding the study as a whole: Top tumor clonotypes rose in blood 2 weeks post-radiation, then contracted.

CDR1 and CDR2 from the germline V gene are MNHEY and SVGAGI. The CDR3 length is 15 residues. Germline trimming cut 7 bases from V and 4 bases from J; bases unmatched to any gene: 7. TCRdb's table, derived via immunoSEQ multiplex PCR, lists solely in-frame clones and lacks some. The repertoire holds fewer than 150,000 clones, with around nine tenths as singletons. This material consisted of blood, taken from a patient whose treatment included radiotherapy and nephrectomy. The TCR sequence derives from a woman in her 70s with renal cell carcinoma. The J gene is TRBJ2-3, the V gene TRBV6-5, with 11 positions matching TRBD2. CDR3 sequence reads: CASTPPGLAADTQYF. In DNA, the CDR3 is TGTGCCAGCACCCCCCCGGGACTAGCGGCAGATACGCAGTATTTT.